This TCR beta chain was captured by sequencing in a study of CD8+CD57+ T cells in acquired aplastic anemia. For the study at large: Average DNA yield from sorted CD4+ and CD8+ cells was roughly 3 ug.

The CDR3 loop spans 15 amino acids. V was clipped by 0 bases and J by 4 bases, with 13 bases between them. The germline V gene has CDR1 LGHNA and CDR2 YSLEER. General study points: Common to patients and controls were roughly 30 CD8+ CDR3 sequences. CD8+ Simpson's diversity in patients was not significantly different from that in controls.

All patients picked for sequencing had shown, by flow cytometry, an expansion of CD8+CD57+ cells. TCR beta VDJ and CDR3 profiling used genomic DNA as template. Each CDR3 protein gets one entry after TCRdb re-called the reads with MiXCR. This table holds 200,000 to 250,000 distinct CDR3 sequences, around 45% found once. This clonotype was seen repeatedly, ten times or more. Antigen: not known. The clonotype was recovered from a human donor with aplastic anemia. The V gene is TRBV4-3, the J gene TRBJ2-7; the D gene is possibly TRBD2 (6 bases). Sequencing input: sorted CD4+, CD8+, or CD8+CD57+ T cells (not recorded which) from PBMCs. The CDR3 DNA reads TGCGCCAGCAGCCAAGAGGCGGGGCCGGAGTACGAGCAGTACTTC. It encodes CASSQEAGPEYEQYF.